Each of the 31 T cell receptor beta chains below was sequenced from the same sample in a study of regulatory T cells in long-lasting Graves disease. Time point noted: newly diagnosed GD, antithyroid drugs for less than 3 months. Following extraction of RNA from PBMCs, that RNA was used to make the TCR library. Construction of TCR beta libraries relied on iRepertoire HTBI primers and on Arm-PCR targeting CDR3 regions. TCRdb reanalysed the multiplex PCR reads using MiXCR and keeps one entry per CDR3 protein. The table shows around 480,000 distinct CDR3 sequences, with around 16% occurring only once. The same data also contributed to another study, on T cells in Graves' hyperthyroidism and ophthalmopathy.

Material: peripheral blood mononuclear cells (PBMCs), obtained at new diagnosis, from a patient treated with antithyroid drugs. Receptors originate from a woman aged 35 to 60 with Graves disease.

The chain employs TRBV29-1 and TRBJ1-1; D remains unclear. This CDR3 has 13 residues. The germline CDR1 and CDR2 sequences are SQVTM and ANQGSEA. The germline V and J ends were trimmed by 6 bases and 0 bases, with 11 bases remaining between them. The CDR3 region has the DNA TGCAGCGTCAATAGACCTTTGAACACTGAAGCTTTCTTT. This encodes CSVNRPLNTEAFF.

This clonotype was observed a handful of times. This chain uses TRBV5-1 with TRBJ2-7; tentatively, D is TRBD2 (6 bases). Trimming shortened V by 4 bases and J by 6 bases, and 14 bases separated the two germline ends. Germline V CDR1 and CDR2: SGHRS, YFSETQ. This CDR3 has 13 amino acids. The CDR3 is CASSHPAGFEQYF. DNA of the CDR3: TGCGCCAGCAGCCACCCCGCGGGGTTCGAGCAGTACTTC.

This clonotype was seen repeatedly, ten times or more. The J gene is TRBJ1-1, the V gene TRBV2; a weak D match, TRBD1 (5 bases). Germline assignment: CDR1 SNHLY and CDR2 FYNNEI. V was pared by 8 bases and J by 3 bases, with 10 bases between. The CDR3 loop spans 12 amino acids. The CDR3 region has the DNA TGTGCCAGCTCCACAGGATACACTGAAGCTTTCTTT. It specifies CASSTGYTEAFF. The whole variable domain, remainder taken from reference TRBV2 and TRBJ1-1, is EPEVTQTPSHQVTQMGQEVILRCVPISNHLYFYWYRQILGQKVEFLVSFYNNEISEKSEIFDDQFSVERPDGSNFTLKIRSTKLEDSAMYFCASSTGYTEAFFGQGTRLTVV.

V is TRBV11-3 and J is TRBJ2-1; D is possibly TRBD1 or TRBD2 (5 bases each). The CDR3 extends over 15 amino acids. CDR1 and CDR2 from the germline V gene are SGHNT and YENEEA. V was cut by 5 bases and J by 2 bases, with 13 bases left in between. CDR3 sequence reads: CASSPGRTAYNEQFF. The DNA for the CDR3 is TGTGCCAGCAGCCCGGGACGGACGGCCTACAATGAGCAGTTCTTC. Together with reference TRBV11-3 and TRBJ2-1, the CDR3 gives the full variable domain: EAGVVQSPRYKIIEKKQPVAFWCNPISGHNTLYWYLQNLGQGPELLIRYENEEAVDDSQLPKDRFSAERLKGVDSTLKIQPAELGDSAVYLCASSPGRTAYNEQFFGPGTRLTVL.

This clonotype was seen repeatedly, ten times or more. The V and J genes are TRBV2 and TRBJ1-1; weak D call: TRBD1 (6 bases). Trimming took 6 bases from V and 0 from J, leaving 20 bases between them. Germline values: CDR1 SNHLY, CDR2 FYNNEI. CDR3 length: 17 amino acids. CDR3 sequence: CASRPRSGGGLNTEAFF. Written as DNA, the CDR3 is TGTGCCAGCAGGCCCCGGTCCGGGGGCGGGTTGAACACTGAAGCTTTCTTT.

This clonotype was recorded many times. The rearrangement uses TRBV4-1 and TRBJ1-2; tentatively, D is TRBD1 (6 bases). The CDR3 runs 16 residues. CDR1 is MGHRA, CDR2 YSYEKL, per germline. V lost 5 bases and J 3 bases, leaving 19 bases between the germline ends. The CDR3 is CASSGQSNQGDYGYTF. In DNA form, the CDR3 reads TGCGCCAGCAGCGGACAGAGCAATCAGGGCGACTATGGCTACACCTTC.

This clonotype was counted many times. The V and J genes are TRBV5-1 and TRBJ2-3; perhaps TRBD1 as D (6 bases). Germline CDR1 and CDR2: SGHRS and YFSETQ. There are 16 residues in the CDR3. The V and J ends lost 0 bases and 3 bases respectively, with 14 bases between them. The CDR3 sequence is CASSLEVGARTDTQYF. Written as DNA, the CDR3 is TGCGCCAGCAGCTTGGAGGTGGGGGCGCGAACAGATACGCAGTATTTT.

This clonotype has at least ten counts. The junction departs from germline at one end; a sequencing error may be responsible. The CDR3, as DNA: TGCGCCAGCAGCTCCTACGGAGAGACCCAGTACTTC. Encoded protein: CASSSYGETQYF. The chain couples TRBV11-2 to TRBJ2-5, with D uncertain. This CDR3 has 12 residues. Germline V gene sequence: CDR1 SGHAT, CDR2 FQNNGV.

The chain is built from TRBV2 and TRBJ2-1; D uncertain. Trimming left V 3 bases short and J 5 bases short, with 14 bases between. Per germline, CDR1 SNHLY and CDR2 FYNNEI. CDR3 length: 15 amino acids. This chain's CDR3 is CASSEGFGRNNEQFF. In nucleotides, the CDR3 is TGTGCCAGCAGTGAGGGCTTCGGGCGTAACAATGAGCAGTTCTTC. Looking up the rest from reference TRBV2 and TRBJ2-1 gives the full variable domain: EPEVTQTPSHQVTQMGQEVILRCVPISNHLYFYWYRQILGQKVEFLVSFYNNEISEKSEIFDDQFSVERPDGSNFTLKIRSTKLEDSAMYFCASSEGFGRNNEQFFGPGTRLTVL.

To note about this clonotype: Being one base from a much bigger clone, this may be a read error. The J gene is TRBJ2-7, the V gene TRBV11-2; 10 bases are a match to TRBD2. After removal of 5 bases from V and 2 bases from J, the junction contained 6 bases not matched to a gene. Looked up from germline, CDR1 is SGHAT and CDR2 is FQNNGV. The length of the CDR3 is 15 residues. For the CDR3, the DNA is TGTGCCAGCAGCCGCCTAGCGGGGGAAACCTACGAGCAGTACTTC. This gives the protein CASSRLAGETYEQYF. Looking up the rest from reference TRBV11-2 and TRBJ2-7 gives the full variable domain: EAGVAQSPRYKIIEKRQSVAFWCNPISGHATLYWYQQILGQGPKLLIQFQNNGVVDDSQLPKDRFSAERLKGVDSTLKIQPAKLEDSAVYLCASSRLAGETYEQYFGPGTRLTVT.

This clonotype was seen only a few times. The chain has TRBV19 and TRBJ1-3; maybe TRBD1 (5 bases). The CDR3 is 16 residues long. The V gene's germline CDR1 is LNHDA and CDR2 SQIVND (reference sequence). The V gene lost 5 bases and the J gene lost 0 bases, with 14 bases spanning the gap. CDR3 coding DNA: TGTGCCAGTAGTCTCCAGGGCCTTAACTCTGGAAACACCATATATTTT. This codes for CASSLQGLNSGNTIYF.

This rearrangement joins TRBV19 to TRBJ2-2; 11 nucleotides match TRBD1. V lost 9 bases and J lost 0; bases outside the gene matches: 3. This CDR3 contains 15 residues. Germline-derived CDR1 and CDR2 are LNHDA and SQIVND (reference sequence). CDR3 loop: CASWTGGANTGELFF. DNA of the CDR3: TGTGCCAGCTGGACAGGGGGCGCGAACACCGGGGAGCTGTTTTTT.

The genes are TRBV12-3 or TRBV12-4 and TRBJ1-1; D uncertain. The V gene lost 5 bases and the J gene lost 2 bases, with 15 bases spanning the gap. This CDR3 contains 15 residues. The CDR3 DNA sequence: TGTGCCAGCAGTCCCTCCCCATGGCTAAACACTGAAGCTTTCTTT. Encoded protein: CASSPSPWLNTEAFF.

This clonotype was seen many times. The chain uses TRBV5-1 and TRBJ2-7; TRBD1 agrees at 9 bases. Germline loops: CDR1 SGHRS, CDR2 YFSETQ. The CDR3 loop spans 14 amino acids. The ends lost 3 bases at V and 2 bases at J; junction bases unmatched: 3. The CDR3 sequence is CASSYRGLPYEQYF. CDR3 nucleotide sequence: TGCGCCAGCAGCTACAGGGGGCTACCCTACGAGCAGTACTTC.

At least ten counts were recorded for this clonotype. The V call is TRBV2, the J call TRBJ2-6; D may match TRBD1 or TRBD2 (6 bases each). The V and J ends lost 0 bases and 0 bases respectively, with 15 bases between them. CDR1 is SNHLY and CDR2 is FYNNEI in the germline V gene. This CDR3 has 19 residues. DNA for the CDR3: TGTGCCAGCAGTGAAGCGGCTACCCGGGGGCACTCTGGGGCCAACGTCCTGACTTTC. The encoded protein is CASSEAATRGHSGANVLTF.

This clonotype was seen repeatedly, ten times or more. The J gene is TRBJ2-3, the V gene TRBV12-3 or TRBV12-4; 11 nucleotides line up with TRBD2. This CDR3 has 15 residues. Germline trimming cut 5 bases from V and 5 bases from J; bases unmatched to any gene: 6. The CDR3: CASSRLAGTQDTQYF. The CDR3 DNA follows: TGTGCCAGCAGTAGACTAGCGGGAACACAAGATACGCAGTATTTT.

The CDR3 sequence is CASSVRQGAKETQYF. Here the CDR3 DNA reads TGTGCCAGCAGCGTACGTCAGGGGGCCAAAGAGACCCAGTACTTC. The chain joins TRBV9 to TRBJ2-5, with 8 positions matching TRBD1. V lost 1 base, J lost 3 bases, and 5 bases stayed unmatched. Germline assignment: CDR1 SGDLS and CDR2 YYNGEE. The CDR3 consists of 15 residues.

This clonotype occurred a few times. CDR3 in amino acids: CASSRLPRETQYF. CDR3 in DNA: TGTGCCAGCAGTCGGCTCCCCCGAGAGACCCAGTACTTC. The chain employs TRBV6-1 and TRBJ2-5, with D unresolved. V was clipped by 5 bases and J by 4 bases, with 11 bases between them. The CDR3 is 13 residues long. Germline V gene sequence: CDR1 MNHNS, CDR2 SASEGT.

This clonotype came up many times. The chain carries TRBV6-9 and TRBJ2-7; 10 nucleotides match TRBD1. Germline V lookup: CDR1 MNHGY, CDR2 SVAAGI. V gave up 3 bases and J gave up 2 bases; unmatched junction bases: 4. This CDR3 has 15 amino acids. CDR3 amino acids: CASSYRDRGTYEQYF. The CDR3 DNA reads TGTGCCAGCAGTTACAGGGACAGGGGAACCTACGAGCAGTACTTC.

The sample holds a few counts of this clonotype. J is TRBJ1-5 and V is TRBV6-1; no definite D call. The CDR3 contains 15 residues. Trimming removed 5 bases at V and 6 bases at J, with 17 bases between. Germline CDR1 and CDR2: MNHNS and SASEGT. CDR3 region: CASSLDLVGGQPQHF. The CDR3, as DNA: TGTGCCAGCAGTCTCGACCTCGTGGGAGGTCAGCCCCAGCATTTT.

This sequence joins TRBV19 and TRBJ1-4; 9 bases fit TRBD1. Germline CDR1 reads LNHDA; CDR2 reads SQIVND (reference sequence). Trimming cost V 5 bases and J 6 bases; bases outside gene matches: 7. This CDR3 spans 15 amino acids. The CDR3 spells CASSFPRTGDEKLFF. The DNA of the CDR3 is TGTGCCAGTAGTTTCCCTCGGACAGGGGATGAAAAACTGTTTTTT.

A few counts support this clonotype. One end of the junction varies from germline; a read error may be responsible. The chain uses TRBV6-5 and TRBJ1-1; D is unresolved. Germline CDR1 MNHEY, CDR2 SVGAGI. This CDR3 has 13 amino acids. CDR3 DNA sequence: TGTGCCAGCAGTTACGGGCGGAACACTGATGCTTTCTTT. Amino acids: CASSYGRNTDAFF.

This clonotype was counted between two and nine times. The chain recombines TRBV5-4 with TRBJ1-2; 7 bases map to TRBD1. The CDR3 spans 14 residues. With 5 bases clipped from V and 7 bases from J, the junction kept 11 bases outside the gene matches. CDR1 SGHNT and CDR2 YYREEE come from the germline V gene (reference sequence). The CDR3 here is CASRTDRTTVGYTF. The DNA for the CDR3 is TGTGCCAGCAGGACGGACAGGACAACTGTTGGCTACACCTTC.

This clonotype came up a few times. CDR3 residues: CASSFPGEGQPQHF. DNA for the CDR3: TGTGCCAGCAGTTTTCCCGGAGAGGGTCAGCCCCAGCATTTT. The chain links TRBV5-6 to TRBJ1-5; no definite D call. CDR3 length: 14 amino acids. Germline values: CDR1 SGHDT, CDR2 YYEEEE. The V and J ends lost 5 bases and 6 bases respectively, with 15 bases between them.

This clonotype was counted at least ten times. This chain links TRBV12-3 or TRBV12-4 with TRBJ1-2; 7 bases are a match to TRBD1. Trimming cost V 6 bases and J 4 bases; bases outside gene matches: 8. This CDR3 contains 14 residues. The CDR3 DNA sequence: TGTGCCAGCAGCCGACAGGGCCTGGGCTATGGCTACACCTTC. Translating gives CASSRQGLGYGYTF.

This clonotype was seen more than once but under ten times. The J gene is TRBJ1-2, the V gene TRBV2, with D hard to call. Trimming removed 3 bases from V and 13 bases from J, with 12 bases in between. Germline-derived CDR1 and CDR2 are SNHLY and FYNNEI. The CDR3 runs 11 residues. CDR3 nucleotides: TGTGCCAGCAGTGAGGAGGCGCTCTGCACCTTC. Residues: CASSEEALCTF.

This clonotype was picked up many times. J is TRBJ2-7 and V is TRBV6-1; a weak D match, TRBD1 (6 bases). CDR1 and CDR2 (germline): MNHNS, SASEGT. The CDR3 extends over 14 amino acids. With 6 bases removed from V and 2 bases from J, the gap between germline ends came to 14 bases. In DNA, the CDR3 is TGTGCCAGCAGGTCTGGACAGTTCACCTACGAGCAGTACTTC. This gives the protein CASRSGQFTYEQYF.

This clonotype was observed at least ten times. The rearrangement links TRBV2 to TRBJ2-1; 8 bases fit TRBD2. Germline V lookup: CDR1 SNHLY, CDR2 FYNNEI. The CDR3 covers 16 residues. V lost 6 bases and J lost 7; bases outside the gene matches: 14. The DNA of the CDR3 is TGTGCCAGCAGCCGGGACTCGGGGGGGCCATTGAATGAGCAGTTCTTC. Its translation is CASSRDSGGPLNEQFF. The whole variable domain, filled in from reference TRBV2 and TRBJ2-1, reads EPEVTQTPSHQVTQMGQEVILRCVPISNHLYFYWYRQILGQKVEFLVSFYNNEISEKSEIFDDQFSVERPDGSNFTLKIRSTKLEDSAMYFCASSRDSGGPLNEQFFGPGTRLTVL.

This clonotype has more than one count but fewer than ten. The chain combines TRBV29-1 with TRBJ2-3; D remains ambiguous. This CDR3 has 14 amino acids. V was clipped by 5 bases and J by 1 base, with 13 bases between them. Germline CDR1 and CDR2: SQVTM and ANQGSEA. For the CDR3, the DNA is TGCAGCGTTCGGGTCGCGTGGGGCACAGATACGCAGTATTTT. Protein sequence: CSVRVAWGTDTQYF.

V usage is TRBV7-9 and J usage is TRBJ2-7; no firm D call. CDR1 SEHNR and CDR2 FQNEAQ come from the germline V gene (reference sequence). The CDR3 extends over 14 amino acids. Trimming removed 1 base at V and 3 bases at J, with 10 bases between. CDR3 nucleotides: TGTGCCAGCAGCTTAGAGGCGGTTATCTACGAGCAGTACTTC. Translated: CASSLEAVIYEQYF.

This chain links TRBV7-3 with TRBJ2-2; 12 nucleotides line up with TRBD2. After removal of 5 bases from V and 5 bases from J, the junction contained 6 bases not matched to a gene. Looked up from germline, CDR1 is SGHTA and CDR2 is FQGTGA. The CDR3 is 16 amino acids. The CDR3 reads CASSKTGLAGTGELFF. The CDR3 region has the DNA TGTGCCAGCAGCAAAACCGGACTAGCGGGAACCGGGGAGCTGTTTTTT.